Presented here are 7 T cell receptor beta chains from one specimen sequenced in a study of cytomegalovirus exposure and HLA in healthy donors. The PCR had 60 Vbeta and 13 Jbeta primers. This table comes from immunoSEQ multiplex PCR, and its TCRdb copy is limited to in-frame clones, with some not included. The sample yields about 130,000 clones, approximately 80% seen once. The sequenced sample was PBMCs. Receptor source: a middle-aged man in good health and CMV-seronegative.

The chain couples TRBV6-6 to TRBJ1-1; D call uncertain. The CDR3 is 13 residues long. Between the trimmed V and J ends, which lost 3 bases and 4 bases, there was a span of 9 bases. In germline, CDR1 is MNHNY, CDR2 SVGAGI (reference sequence). This CDR3 is CASSYGGSTEAFF. The CDR3 coding sequence is TGTGCCAGCAGTTATGGAGGGAGCACTGAAGCTTTCTTT.

DNA of the CDR3: TGTGCCAGCAGCTTAGCGGGGCAGGGGTCTGGGCAGTTCTTC. Its translation is CASSLAGQGSGQFF. The gene calls are TRBV7-9 and TRBJ2-1, with a tentative D call TRBD1 (6 bases). CDR3 length: 14 residues. V was shortened by 0 bases and J by 12 bases, with 15 bases between the two germline ends. Germline V CDR1 and CDR2: SEHNR, FQNEAQ (reference sequence). Variable domain in full (rest from reference TRBV7-9 and TRBJ2-1): DTGVSQNPRHKITKRGQNVTFRCDPISEHNRLYWYRQTLGQGPEFLTYFQNEAQLEKSRLLSDRFSAERPKGSFSTLEIQRTEQGDSAMYLCASSLAGQGSGQFFGPGTRLTVL.

This chain links TRBV15 with TRBJ2-7, with a weak D call TRBD1 (6 bases). This CDR3 spans 16 amino acids. The germline CDR1 and CDR2 sequences are LNHNV and YYDKDF (reference sequence). V dropped 0 bases and J dropped 3 bases, with 15 bases sitting between them. In DNA, the CDR3 is TGTGCCACCAGCAGAGATCGGACAGCAGTAGACTACGAGCAGTACTTC. Protein product: CATSRDRTAVDYEQYF.

V gene TRBV2 combines with J gene TRBJ1-4; perhaps TRBD1 as D (6 bases). V was shortened by 6 bases and J by 7 bases, with 12 bases between the two germline ends. This CDR3 is built from 13 residues. Germline V gene sequence: CDR1 SNHLY, CDR2 FYNNEI. The CDR3 bases are TGTGCCAGCAGAGCGGACAGACTTGAAAAACTGTTTTTT. Translated, it gives CASRADRLEKLFF.

The gene calls are TRBV10-1 and TRBJ1-4; 7 bases are shared with TRBD1. The germline V gene has CDR1 WNHNN and CDR2 SYGVQD (reference sequence). CDR3 size: 14 residues. V shed 7 bases and J 6 bases; nucleotides not matched to a gene: 8. CDR3 sequence: CASTGDRADEKLFF. The CDR3 region has the DNA TGCGCCAGCACGGGAGACAGGGCGGATGAAAAACTGTTTTTT.

The chain uses TRBV27 and TRBJ1-6; a possible D gene is TRBD1 (6 bases). CDR1 is MNHEY and CDR2 is SMNVEV in the germline V gene (reference sequence). The CDR3 covers 15 residues. Trimming took 6 bases from V and 3 from J, leaving 12 bases between them. The DNA of the CDR3 is TGTGCCAGCAGGCGACAGGCGAACTATAATTCACCCCTCCACTTT. Encoded protein: CASRRQANYNSPLHF.

The chain uses TRBV4-1 and TRBJ2-7; possible D gene TRBD2, 5 bases. Deletions cut 1 base from V and 2 bases from J, with 12 bases between. The CDR3 length is 15 residues. Germline V lookup: CDR1 MGHRA, CDR2 YSYEKL. CDR3 residues: CASSQVYSAAYEQYF. DNA for the CDR3: TGCGCCAGCAGCCAAGTTTATAGCGCGGCCTACGAGCAGTACTTC.